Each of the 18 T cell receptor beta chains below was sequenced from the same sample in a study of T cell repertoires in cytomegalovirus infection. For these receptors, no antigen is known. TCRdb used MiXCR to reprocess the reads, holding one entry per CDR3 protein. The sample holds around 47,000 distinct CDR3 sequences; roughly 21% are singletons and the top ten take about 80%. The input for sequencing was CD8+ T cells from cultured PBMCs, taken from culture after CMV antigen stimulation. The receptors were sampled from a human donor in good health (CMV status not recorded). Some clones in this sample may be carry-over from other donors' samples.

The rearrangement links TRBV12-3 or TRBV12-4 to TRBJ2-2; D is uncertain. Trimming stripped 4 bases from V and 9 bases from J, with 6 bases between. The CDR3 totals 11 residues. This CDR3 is CASSYTRELFF. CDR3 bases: TGTGCCAGCAGTTACACGAGGGAGCTGTTTTTT.

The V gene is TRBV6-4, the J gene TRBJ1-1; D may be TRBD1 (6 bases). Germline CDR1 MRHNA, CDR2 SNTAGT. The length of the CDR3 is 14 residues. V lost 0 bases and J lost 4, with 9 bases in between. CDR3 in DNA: TGTGCCAGCAGTGACTCGACAGGTTCCACTGAAGCTTTCTTT. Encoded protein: CASSDSTGSTEAFF.

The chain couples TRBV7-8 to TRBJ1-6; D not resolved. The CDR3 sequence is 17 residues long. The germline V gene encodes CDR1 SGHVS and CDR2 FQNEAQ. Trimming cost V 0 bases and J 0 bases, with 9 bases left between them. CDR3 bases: TGTGCCAGCAGCTTAGCGGGCGGAAGCTCCTATAATTCACCCCTCCACTTT. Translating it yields CASSLAGGSSYNSPLHF.

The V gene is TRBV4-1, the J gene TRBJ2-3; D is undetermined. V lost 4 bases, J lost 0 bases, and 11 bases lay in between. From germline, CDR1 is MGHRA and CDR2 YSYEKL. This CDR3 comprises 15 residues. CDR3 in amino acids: CASSPTRQSTDTQYF. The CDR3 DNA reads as TGCGCCAGCAGCCCGACCAGGCAGAGCACAGATACGCAGTATTTT.

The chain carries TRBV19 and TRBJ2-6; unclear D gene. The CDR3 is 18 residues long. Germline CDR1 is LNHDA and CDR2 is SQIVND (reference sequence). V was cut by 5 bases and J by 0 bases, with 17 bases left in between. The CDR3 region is CASSPVHPGLSGANVLTF. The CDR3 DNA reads TGTGCCAGTAGTCCGGTACACCCAGGTCTCTCTGGGGCCAACGTCCTGACTTTC.

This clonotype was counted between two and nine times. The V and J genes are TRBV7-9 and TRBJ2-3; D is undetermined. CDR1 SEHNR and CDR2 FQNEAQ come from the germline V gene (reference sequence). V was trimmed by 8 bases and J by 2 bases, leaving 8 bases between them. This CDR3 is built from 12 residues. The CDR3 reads CASEAPTDTQYF. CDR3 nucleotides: TGTGCCAGCGAGGCCCCCACAGATACGCAGTATTTT. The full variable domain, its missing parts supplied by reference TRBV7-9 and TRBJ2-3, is DTGVSQNPRHKITKRGQNVTFRCDPISEHNRLYWYRQTLGQGPEFLTYFQNEAQLEKSRLLSDRFSAERPKGSFSTLEIQRTEQGDSAMYLCASEAPTDTQYFGPGTRLTVL.

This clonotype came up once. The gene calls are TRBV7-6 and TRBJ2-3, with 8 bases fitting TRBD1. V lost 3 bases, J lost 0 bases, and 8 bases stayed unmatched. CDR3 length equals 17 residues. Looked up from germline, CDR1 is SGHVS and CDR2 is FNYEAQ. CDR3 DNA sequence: TGTGCCAGCAGCTTCCCCGGACAGGGCGGAAGCACAGATACGCAGTATTTT. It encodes CASSFPGQGGSTDTQYF.

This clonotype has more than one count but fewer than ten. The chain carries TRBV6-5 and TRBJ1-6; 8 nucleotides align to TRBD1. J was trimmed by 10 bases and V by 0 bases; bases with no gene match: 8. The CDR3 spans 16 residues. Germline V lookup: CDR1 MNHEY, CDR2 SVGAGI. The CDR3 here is CASSYSVTGVGSPLHF. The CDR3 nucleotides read TGTGCCAGCAGTTACTCCGTGACAGGGGTGGGGTCACCCCTCCACTTT.

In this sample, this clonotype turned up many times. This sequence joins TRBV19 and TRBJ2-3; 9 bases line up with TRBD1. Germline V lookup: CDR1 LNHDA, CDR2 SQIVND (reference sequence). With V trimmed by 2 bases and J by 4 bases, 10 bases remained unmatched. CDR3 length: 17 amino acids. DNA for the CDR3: TGTGCCAGTAGTATACGGAGGACAGGGGCGAACCCAGATACGCAGTATTTT. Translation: CASSIRRTGANPDTQYF.

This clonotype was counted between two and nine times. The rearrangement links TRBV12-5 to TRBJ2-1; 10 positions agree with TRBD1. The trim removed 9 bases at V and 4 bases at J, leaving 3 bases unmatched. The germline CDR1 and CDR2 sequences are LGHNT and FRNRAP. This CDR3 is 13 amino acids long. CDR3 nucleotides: TGTGCTAGCGGACAGGGGGTGTACAATGAGCAGTTCTTC. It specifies CASGQGVYNEQFF.

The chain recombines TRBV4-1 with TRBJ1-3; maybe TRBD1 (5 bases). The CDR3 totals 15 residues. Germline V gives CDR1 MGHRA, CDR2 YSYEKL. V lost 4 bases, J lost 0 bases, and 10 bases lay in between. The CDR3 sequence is CASSPRVSSGNTIYF. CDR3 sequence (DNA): TGCGCCAGCAGCCCCAGGGTCAGCTCTGGAAACACCATATATTTT.

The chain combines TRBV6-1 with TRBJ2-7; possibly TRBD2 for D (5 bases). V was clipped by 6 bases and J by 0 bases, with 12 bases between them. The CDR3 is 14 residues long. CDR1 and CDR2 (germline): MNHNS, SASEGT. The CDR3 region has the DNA TGTGCCAGCAGCCAATCCCGGGACTCCTACGAGCAGTACTTC. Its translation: CASSQSRDSYEQYF.

As DNA, the CDR3 is TGTGCCAGCAGTTTATGGAAGGGGGCATCTGATGGCTACACCTTC. It codes for CASSLWKGASDGYTF. The gene calls are TRBV27 and TRBJ1-2; TRBD1 matches at 7 bases. V shed 1 base, J shed 6 bases, and the junction held 8 bases outside the gene matches. This CDR3 has 15 residues. Germline V gives CDR1 MNHEY, CDR2 SMNVEV (reference sequence).

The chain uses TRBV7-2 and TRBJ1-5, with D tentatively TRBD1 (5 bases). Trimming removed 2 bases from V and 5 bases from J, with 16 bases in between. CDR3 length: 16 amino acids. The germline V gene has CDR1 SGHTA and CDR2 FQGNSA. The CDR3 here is CASSLSSGVADQPQHF. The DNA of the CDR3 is TGTGCCAGCAGCTTATCGTCGGGGGTTGCGGATCAGCCCCAGCATTTT.

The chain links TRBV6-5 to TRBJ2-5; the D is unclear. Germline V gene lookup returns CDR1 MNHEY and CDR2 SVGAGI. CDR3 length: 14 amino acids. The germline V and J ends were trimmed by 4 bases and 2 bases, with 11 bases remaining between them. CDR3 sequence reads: CASSSREKQETQYF. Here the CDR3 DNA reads TGTGCCAGCAGTTCTAGGGAAAAACAAGAGACCCAGTACTTC.

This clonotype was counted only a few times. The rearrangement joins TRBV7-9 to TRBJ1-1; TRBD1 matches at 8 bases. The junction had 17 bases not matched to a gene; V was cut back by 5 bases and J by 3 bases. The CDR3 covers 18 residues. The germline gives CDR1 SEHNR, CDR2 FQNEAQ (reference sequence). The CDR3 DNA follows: TGTGCCAGCAGCACGCCGGACAGGGCCAGCGAAGGCTACACTGAAGCTTTCTTT. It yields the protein CASSTPDRASEGYTEAFF.

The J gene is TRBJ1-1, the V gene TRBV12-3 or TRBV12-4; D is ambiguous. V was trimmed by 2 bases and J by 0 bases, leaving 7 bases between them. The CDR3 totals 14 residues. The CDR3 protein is CASSLPPMNTEAFF. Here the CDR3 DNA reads TGTGCCAGCAGTTTACCACCAATGAACACTGAAGCTTTCTTT.

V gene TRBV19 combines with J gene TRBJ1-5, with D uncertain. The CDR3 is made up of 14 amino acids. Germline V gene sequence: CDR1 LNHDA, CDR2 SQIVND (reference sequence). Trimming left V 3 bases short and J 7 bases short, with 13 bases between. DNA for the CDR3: TGTGCCAGTAGTATCCCCTCGGACGCGCAGCCCCAGCATTTT. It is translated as CASSIPSDAQPQHF.